The clone carrying this TCR beta chain has only one observation. Its target is unknown. The data were taken from a study of shared clonotypes between healthy human individuals. Findings of the study overall: Shared clonotypes: about 4.6% naive CD4, roughly 3.5% naive CD8, under 2.5% memory CD4, roughly 0.4% memory CD8.

How the authors handled the data: Because ImmunoSEQ provided only junction sequences with no quality scores, the filtering differed. Sequencing was performed with immunoSEQ multiplex PCR; in TCRdb, only in-frame clones are kept and a portion is missing. The V and J calls and clone size come from that table; D and trimming were worked out from the DNA. The repertoire has over a million clones, approximately 96% of them found once; the top ten carry roughly 1.2%. The CDR3 has 17 residues. With 6 bases clipped from V and 3 bases from J, the junction kept 9 bases outside the gene matches. Germline V lookup: CDR1 MDHEN, CDR2 SYDVKM. All donors were healthy HIV-negative adults lacking recent acute infections or vaccinations. Nashville, Tennessee was home to all donors, who were Caucasian adults.

Specimen: naive CD4+ T cells sorted from blood. The subset is: CD45RA+ positively selected. The receptor was derived from a man under 40 in good health. The rearrangement uses TRBV28 and TRBJ2-6, with 9 nucleotides matching TRBD1. The CDR3 is CASRGPGQGFGANVLTF. The CDR3 DNA sequence: TGTGCCAGCAGGGGACCGGGACAGGGTTTTGGGGCCAACGTCCTGACTTTC.